Reported below is one T cell receptor beta chain. Its antigen is not yet known. The conserved phenylalanine or tryptophan is not found at the CDR3 terminus, so this likely reflects a read error. Systemically healthy Caucasian individuals from Russia, 39 in total and aged roughly 6 to 100 years, were included as donors. Roughly 9.5 milliliters of peripheral blood were drawn from each donor into EDTA-treated Vacutainer tubes. Ficoll-Paque density-gradient centrifugation was used to isolate PBMCs, with at least 7 million obtained per sample. Total RNA, at least 5.5 micrograms per sample, was extracted from PBMCs with Trizol reagent. Naive CD45RAhigh/CD27high T cell percentages were measured by flow cytometry on a PBMC aliquot from every donor. Library preparation used 5' RACE. A second roughly 7 to 11 cycle PCR used a sample-barcoded 5' primer and a J-beta primer mix. Each TCR beta cDNA molecule received a unique molecular identifier from a template-switch 5' adaptor carrying 12 random nucleotides. At least 2.5 million CDR3-containing paired-end reads were obtained from each sample. First-strand cDNA synthesis was performed from all RNA using the Mint cDNA synthesis kit, with priming by a TRBC-specific oligonucleotide. Following uracil-DNA glycosylase treatment, a first 18-cycle PCR with universal primers M1SS and BC2_uni_R was performed on all cDNA. The source study handled its data this way. For normalization, 1 million high-quality reads were randomly selected from each sample, with every read carrying a distinct molecular identifier. Reads sharing molecular identifiers were discarded rather than binned into consensus sequences. CDR3 identification, clonotype clustering and error correction used MiTCR with a Q25 quality threshold and the strictest error-elimination algorithm. Lower-bound total TCR beta diversity was estimated with a nonparametric unseen species model using Euler transformation. TCRdb took the public reads, trimmed them with fastp at Q25, ran MiXCR for clone calling and kept in-frame beta chains. Every CDR3 protein is listed once, alongside the most common genes and DNA of its rows. TCRdb assigned the V and J calls; the authors' analysis was not used. This sample is represented by approximately 2,000,000 distinct CDR3 sequences; approximately 40% of them were singletons. The ten largest clones take up 20% to 25% of the sample.

This sample stems from a study of blood T cells in healthy people across ages (dated by TCRdb to about 2015). Context from the whole study: In model experiments, roughly one uniquely barcoded TCR beta cDNA molecule per two T cells was captured by template switching. Using deep sequencing normalized with unique cDNA molecular identifiers, the study measured how TCR beta repertoire diversity changes with age. Donors of different ages were randomly distributed across sequencing lanes to avoid experimental bias. For two donors (one aged 18 to 30 and one aged 80 or older), the study analyzed two additional independent replicas of 1 million unique cDNA reads from the same blood draw. Four age groups were formed from the donors: young (average about 16 years), middle-aged (just under 40), aged (around 62) and long-lived (less than 85).

Study-wide conclusions, independent of this receptor: Donor CMV infection status was unknown, potentially confounding age-related changes in expanded clonotypes. Estimates of total diversity based on one million sequenced T cells were regarded as lower bounds and as underestimates. A strong correlation was found between observed TCR beta diversity and the percentage of naive T cells measured by flow cytometry. Compared with the aged group, the long-lived group had more naive CD4+ T cells, fewer expanded clones and increased TCR diversity, suggesting age selection. Since profiling was done on bulk unsorted PBMCs, naive and antigen-experienced compartments could not be conclusively compared. As age increased, observed TCR beta diversity per million T cells dropped in a roughly linear way, and a significant reduction was already evident by age about 36.

The specimen was blood. The TCR comes from a human donor in good health.

The CDR3 here reads CAGSNSGEQTQYL. The DNA reads as follows: TGTGCCGGCAGCAATAGCGGGGAACAGACCCAGTACCTC. The chain is made from TRBV7-3 and TRBJ2-5; TRBD2 aligns with 8 central bases. The CDR3 totals 13 residues, both ends included. Only the CDR3 part of the read is kept: 39 bases, read in frame from the first base. CDR1 and CDR2 are read off the germline V gene as SGHTA and FQGTGA.